A single sample is the source of the 10 T cell receptor beta chains below, sequenced in a study of T cell repertoires in cytomegalovirus infection. One entry per CDR3 protein, called by TCRdb with MiXCR from the reads. The sample gives more than 500,000 distinct CDR3 sequences, more than 15% of which show up once; 20% to 30% is in the top ten. The sample comprised CD8+ T cells from PBMCs. These receptors were collected from a human donor in good health (CMV status not recorded). Some clones in this sample may be carry-over from other donors' samples.

This chain uses TRBV19 with TRBJ1-2; D is unclear. From germline, CDR1 is LNHDA and CDR2 SQIVND (reference sequence). V lost 0 bases and J lost 6, with 14 bases in between. CDR3 size: 15 residues. The CDR3 spells CASSIDSPPRNGYTF. In DNA form, the CDR3 reads TGTGCCAGTAGTATAGATAGCCCACCCAGGAATGGCTACACCTTC. The full variable domain, with the rest looked up from reference TRBV19 and TRBJ1-2, is DGGITQSPKYLFRKEGQNVTLSCEQNLNHDAMYWYRQDPGQGLRLIYYSQIVNDFQKGDIAEGYSVSREKKESFPLTVTSAQKNPTAFYLCASSIDSPPRNGYTFGSGTRLTVV.

The chain couples TRBV28 to TRBJ2-3; 7 bases agree with TRBD2. The CDR3 loop spans 16 amino acids. From germline, CDR1 is MDHEN and CDR2 SYDVKM. The V gene end was trimmed by 6 bases and the J gene end by 7 bases; junction bases not matched to a gene: 16. The CDR3 coding sequence is TGTGCCAGCAGGAACCGCGGCGGGAGCGGGTTAAATACGCAGTATTTT. It is translated as CASRNRGGSGLNTQYF.

This clonotype was counted only a few times. V is TRBV20-1 and J is TRBJ1-5; D uncertain. This CDR3 contains 16 residues. The V and J ends lost 0 bases and 0 bases respectively, with 12 bases between them. Germline assignment: CDR1 DFQATT and CDR2 SNEGSKA (reference sequence). The CDR3 reads CSARDWQSDSNQPQHF. In nucleotides, the CDR3 is TGCAGTGCTAGAGATTGGCAATCCGATAGCAATCAGCCCCAGCATTTT.

This clonotype has only a few counts. The chain combines TRBV20-1 with TRBJ2-5; 10 nucleotides match TRBD2. CDR3 length: 17 residues. With 7 bases clipped from V and 2 bases from J, the junction kept 16 bases outside the gene matches. CDR1 and CDR2 from the germline V gene are DFQATT and SNEGSKA (reference sequence). CDR3 region: CSVPGASGGWGQETQYF. As DNA, the CDR3 is TGCAGTGTTCCCGGGGCTAGCGGGGGATGGGGACAAGAGACCCAGTACTTC.

The chain carries TRBV20-1 and TRBJ2-4; D tentatively reads TRBD1 or TRBD2 (5 bases each). From germline, CDR1 is DFQATT and CDR2 SNEGSKA (reference sequence). V lost 4 bases and J lost 1, with 11 bases in between. CDR3 length: 14 amino acids. CDR3 amino acids: CSATGSRAKNIQYF. Here the CDR3 DNA reads TGCAGTGCTACAGGGAGTAGGGCCAAAAACATTCAGTACTTC.

This clonotype was found many times. V is TRBV5-1 and J is TRBJ2-1, with 11 bases that match TRBD2. Germline values: CDR1 SGHRS, CDR2 YFSETQ. J was trimmed by 7 bases and V by 0 bases; bases with no gene match: 6. The CDR3 sequence is 16 residues long. The DNA for the CDR3 is TGCGCCAGCAGCTTGGAGAGACTAGCGGGAATAAATGAGCAGTTCTTC. Its translation: CASSLERLAGINEQFF.

In this sample, this clonotype turned up many times. This chain links TRBV14 with TRBJ2-7; either TRBD1 or TRBD2 may fit D (5 bases each). The germline V gene encodes CDR1 SGHDN and CDR2 FVKESK. V gave up 4 bases and J gave up 5 bases, with 12 bases separating them. This CDR3 contains 13 residues. CDR3 sequence reads: CASSPGTRDEQYF. DNA of the CDR3: TGTGCCAGCAGCCCCGGGACCCGGGACGAGCAGTACTTC.

This clonotype appeared many times. The chain couples TRBV7-9 to TRBJ2-1; the match to TRBD1 covers 12 bases. J gave up 8 bases and V 5 bases, and 10 bases lay outside the gene matches. Germline lookup yields CDR1 SEHNR and CDR2 FQNEAQ (reference sequence). This CDR3 is 16 amino acids long. This CDR3 is CASSHPGTGGEDEQFF. The CDR3 DNA sequence: TGTGCCAGCAGCCATCCCGGGACAGGGGGCGAGGATGAGCAGTTCTTC. The full variable domain, rest sourced from reference TRBV7-9 and TRBJ2-1, is DTGVSQNPRHKITKRGQNVTFRCDPISEHNRLYWYRQTLGQGPEFLTYFQNEAQLEKSRLLSDRFSAERPKGSFSTLEIQRTEQGDSAMYLCASSHPGTGGEDEQFFGPGTRLTVL.

This clonotype was picked up a small number of times. V is TRBV11-2 and J is TRBJ2-7; D not certain. The CDR3 spans 14 residues. With 1 base removed from V and 2 bases from J, the gap between germline ends came to 9 bases. Germline-derived CDR1 and CDR2 are SGHAT and FQNNGV. The DNA for the CDR3 is TGTGCCAGCAGCTTAGTGGGTAAAACCTACGAGCAGTACTTC. This gives the protein CASSLVGKTYEQYF.

The CDR3 is CATSRRLLAGGPYEQYF. For the CDR3, the DNA is TGTGCCACCAGCAGACGACTGCTAGCGGGAGGGCCCTACGAGCAGTACTTC. The rearrangement joins TRBV15 to TRBJ2-7; 12 nucleotides align to TRBD2. Trimming removed 2 bases from V and 2 bases from J; junction bases left unmatched: 7. Germline V CDR1 and CDR2: LNHNV, YYDKDF (reference sequence). This CDR3 comprises 17 residues.